This T cell receptor beta chain came from a study of blood T cell repertoires in COVID-19. Study-level information: The United States, Italy and Spain provided the acute and convalescent COVID-19 samples.

In the authors' workflow: Researchers report that nucleated cell counts were estimated from reference gene primer amplification. TCRdb keeps only in-frame clones here, not all; method: immunoSEQ multiplex PCR. The V and J calls and clone size come from that table; D and trimming were worked out from the DNA. The table has roughly 77,000 clones, roughly 80% seen once. This receptor was obtained from a woman in her 70s with acute or convalescent COVID-19. The sequenced sample consisted of peripheral blood.

CDR3 loop: CASSLAGNYGYTF. CDR3 nucleotide sequence: TGTGCCAGCAGCTTGGCAGGGAACTATGGCTACACCTTC. The V call is TRBV7-3, the J call TRBJ1-2, with D perhaps matching TRBD1 (5 bases). V dropped 3 bases and J dropped 2 bases, with 7 bases sitting between them. Germline V gene data show CDR1 as SGHTA and CDR2 as FQGTGA. The CDR3 is 13 amino acids.